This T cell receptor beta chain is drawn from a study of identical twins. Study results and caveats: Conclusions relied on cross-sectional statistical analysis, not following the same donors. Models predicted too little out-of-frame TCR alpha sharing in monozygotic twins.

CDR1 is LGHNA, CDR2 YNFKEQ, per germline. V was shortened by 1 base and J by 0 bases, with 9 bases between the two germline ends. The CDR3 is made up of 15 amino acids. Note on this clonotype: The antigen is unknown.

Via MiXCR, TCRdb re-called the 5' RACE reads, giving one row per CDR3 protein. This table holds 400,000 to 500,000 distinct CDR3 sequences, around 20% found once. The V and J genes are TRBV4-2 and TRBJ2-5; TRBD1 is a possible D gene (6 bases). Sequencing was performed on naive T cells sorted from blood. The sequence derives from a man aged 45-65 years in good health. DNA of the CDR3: TGTGCCAGCAGCCAAGCGCAGGGGCACCAAGAGACCCAGTACTTC. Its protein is CASSQAQGHQETQYF.